The 7 T cell receptor beta chains given below trace back to one sample, sequenced in a study of T cell changes during pregnancy in multiple sclerosis. Some clones are missing from TCRdb's copy, which holds only in-frame ones; the method was immunoSEQ multiplex PCR. Of around 100,000 clones in the sample, approximately 90% are singletons; the top ten hold just under 2%. This specimen was peripheral blood, taken after pregnancy. These receptors came from a female donor with multiple sclerosis, enrolled in a pregnancy study.

The CDR3: CASRGENTGELFF. The CDR3 DNA reads as TGTGCCAGCAGAGGAGAGAACACCGGGGAGCTGTTTTTT. The J gene is TRBJ2-2, the V gene TRBV9; D is uncertain. This CDR3 region has 13 residues. V shed 5 bases and J shed 1 base, with 6 bases lying between them. Germline V gene sequence: CDR1 SGDLS, CDR2 YYNGEE.

The V gene is TRBV30, the J gene TRBJ2-1, with 8 bases identical to TRBD2. This CDR3 spans 14 amino acids. Germline loops: CDR1 GTSNPN, CDR2 SVGIG (reference sequence). V lost 3 bases and J lost 7; bases outside the gene matches: 8. CDR3 amino acids: CAWRARGAWNEQFF. Here the CDR3 DNA reads TGTGCCTGGAGGGCGCGGGGGGCGTGGAATGAGCAGTTCTTC. Full variable domain (rest looked up from reference TRBV30 and TRBJ2-1): SQTIHQWPATLVQPVGSPLSLECTVEGTSNPNLYWYRQAAGRGLQLLFYSVGIGQISSEVPQNLSASRPQDRQFILSSKKLLLSDSGFYLCAWRARGAWNEQFFGPGTRLTVL.

This rearrangement joins TRBV5-8 to TRBJ1-4; D may be TRBD1 (5 bases). Germline V CDR1 and CDR2: SGHTS, YDEGEE. Trimming took 4 bases from V and 0 from J, leaving 10 bases between them. The CDR3 length is 15 residues. The CDR3 bases are TGTGCCAGCAGCGCCGGGGGGGCAACTAATGAAAAACTGTTTTTT. It specifies CASSAGGATNEKLFF.

The chain carries TRBV11-3 and TRBJ2-2; weak D call: TRBD1 (5 bases). Trimming cost V 4 bases and J 1 base, with 7 bases left between them. Germline CDR1 and CDR2: SGHNT and YENEEA. The CDR3 loop spans 14 amino acids. In DNA form, the CDR3 reads TGTGCCAGCAGCTGGACACTGAACACCGGGGAGCTGTTTTTT. Protein: CASSWTLNTGELFF. The whole variable domain, filled in from reference TRBV11-3 and TRBJ2-2, reads EAGVVQSPRYKIIEKKQPVAFWCNPISGHNTLYWYLQNLGQGPELLIRYENEEAVDDSQLPKDRFSAERLKGVDSTLKIQPAELGDSAVYLCASSWTLNTGELFFGEGSRLTVL.

This sequence joins TRBV7-3 and TRBJ1-4; D is ambiguous. The CDR3 totals 15 residues. V lost 3 bases and J 3 bases, leaving 11 bases between the germline ends. The germline gives CDR1 SGHTA, CDR2 FQGTGA. CDR3 nucleotides: TGTGCCAGCAGCTTGGGAGGGAGGGCTAATGAAAAACTGTTTTTT. Its protein product is CASSLGGRANEKLFF.

The chain uses TRBV2 and TRBJ2-5, with a weak D call TRBD2 (6 bases). Deletions cut 5 bases from V and 4 bases from J, with 14 bases between. The germline gives CDR1 SNHLY, CDR2 FYNNEI. This CDR3 contains 14 residues. The CDR3 region has the DNA TGTGCCAGCAGTAACGCGGGGTCGGGAGAGACCCAGTACTTC. Translated: CASSNAGSGETQYF.

This chain connects TRBV19 to TRBJ2-1, with 14 bases identical to TRBD2. The CDR3 is made up of 16 amino acids. V gave up 5 bases and J gave up 5 bases; unmatched junction bases: 5. In germline, CDR1 is LNHDA, CDR2 SQIVND (reference sequence). CDR3 in amino acids: CASSPRTSGRHNEQFF. The CDR3 nucleotides are TGTGCCAGTAGTCCTAGGACTAGCGGGAGGCACAATGAGCAGTTCTTC.